This TCR beta chain was documented in a study of blood T cell repertoires in COVID-19. The count of this clone is one. Produced via immunoSEQ multiplex PCR; TCRdb's table is partial and in-frame only. This table holds tens of thousands of clones, nearly 85% found once. J was trimmed by 8 bases and V by 6 bases; bases with no gene match: 10. This CDR3 comprises 15 residues. In germline, CDR1 is MNHEY, CDR2 SVGAGI. This chain links TRBV6-5 with TRBJ2-1, with 10 bases identical to TRBD1. The source is a man aged 35-49 years with acute or convalescent COVID-19. The sample consisted of peripheral blood. The CDR3 protein is CASRRRGQGLYEQFF. The CDR3 DNA reads TGTGCCAGCAGAAGACGGGGACAGGGGTTGTATGAGCAGTTCTTC.